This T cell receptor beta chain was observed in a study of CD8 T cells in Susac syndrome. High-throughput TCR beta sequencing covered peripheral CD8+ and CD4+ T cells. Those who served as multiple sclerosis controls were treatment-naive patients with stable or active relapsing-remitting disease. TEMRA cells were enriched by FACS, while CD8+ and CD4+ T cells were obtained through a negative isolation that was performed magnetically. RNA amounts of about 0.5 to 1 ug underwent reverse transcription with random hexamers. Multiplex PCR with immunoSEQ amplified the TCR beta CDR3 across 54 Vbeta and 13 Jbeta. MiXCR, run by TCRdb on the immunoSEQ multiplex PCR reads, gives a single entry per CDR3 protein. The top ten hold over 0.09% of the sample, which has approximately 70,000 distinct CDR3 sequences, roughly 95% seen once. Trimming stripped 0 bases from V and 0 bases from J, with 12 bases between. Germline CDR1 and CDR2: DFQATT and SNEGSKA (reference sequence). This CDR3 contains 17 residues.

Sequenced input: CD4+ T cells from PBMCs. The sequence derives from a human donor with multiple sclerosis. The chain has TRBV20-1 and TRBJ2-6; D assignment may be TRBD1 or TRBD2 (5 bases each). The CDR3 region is CSARDRGRNSGANVLTF. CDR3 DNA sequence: TGCAGTGCTAGAGATCGGGGCAGAAACTCTGGGGCCAACGTCCTGACTTTC.